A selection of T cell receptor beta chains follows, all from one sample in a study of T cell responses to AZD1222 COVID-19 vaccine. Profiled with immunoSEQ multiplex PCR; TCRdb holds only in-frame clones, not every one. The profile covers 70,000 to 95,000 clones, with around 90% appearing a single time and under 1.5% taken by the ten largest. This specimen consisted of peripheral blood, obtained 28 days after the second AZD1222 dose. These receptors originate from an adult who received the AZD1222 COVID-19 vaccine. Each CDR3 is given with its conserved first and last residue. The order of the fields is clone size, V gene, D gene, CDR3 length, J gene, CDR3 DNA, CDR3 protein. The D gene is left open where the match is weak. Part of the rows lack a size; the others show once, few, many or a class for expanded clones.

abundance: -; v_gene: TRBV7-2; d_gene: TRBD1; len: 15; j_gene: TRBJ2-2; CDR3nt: TGTGCCAGCAGCCCACAAGGGGGCGCAGGCGGGGAGCTGTTTTTT; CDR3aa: CASSPQGGAGGELFF
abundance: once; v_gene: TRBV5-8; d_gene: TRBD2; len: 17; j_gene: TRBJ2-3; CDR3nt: TGTGCCAGCAGCCGGGGGGGAGGTAGTCGAAACACAGATACGCAGTATTTT; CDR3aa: CASSRGGGSRNTDTQYF
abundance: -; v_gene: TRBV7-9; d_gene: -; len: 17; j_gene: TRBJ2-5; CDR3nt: TGTGCCAGCAGCCAGAGGGGGTCCGTCTATTTAAGCGTGACCCAGTACTTC; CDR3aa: CASSQRGSVYLSVTQYF
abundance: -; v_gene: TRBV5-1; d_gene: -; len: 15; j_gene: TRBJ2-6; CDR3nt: TGCGCCAGCAGCTTGCCGTTTTCTGGGGCCAACGTCCTGACTTTC; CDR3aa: CASSLPFSGANVLTF
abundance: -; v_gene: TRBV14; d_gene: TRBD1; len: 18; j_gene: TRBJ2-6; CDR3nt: TGTGCCAGCAGCCATACCGGGACAGGGGGTTCTGGGGCCAACGTCCTGACTTTC; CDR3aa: CASSHTGTGGSGANVLTF
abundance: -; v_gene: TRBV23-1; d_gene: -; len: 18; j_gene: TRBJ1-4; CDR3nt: TGCGCCAGCAGTCAATATAGGGGGGCAACGGCAACTAATGAAAAACTGTTTTTT; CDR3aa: CASSQYRGATATNEKLFF
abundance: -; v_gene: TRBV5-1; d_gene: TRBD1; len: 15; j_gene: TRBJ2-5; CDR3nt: TGCGCCAGCAGCTTGCCCCCGACAGGGTCTGAGACCCAGTACTTC; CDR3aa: CASSLPPTGSETQYF
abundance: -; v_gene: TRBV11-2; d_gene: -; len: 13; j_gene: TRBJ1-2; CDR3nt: TGTGCCAGCAGCTTAGTGACTGACTATGGCTACACCTTC; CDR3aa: CASSLVTDYGYTF
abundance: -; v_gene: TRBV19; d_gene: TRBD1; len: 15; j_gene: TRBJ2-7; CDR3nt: TGTGCCAGTAGGCCCGGGACAGGGGGCATCTACGAGCAGTACTTC; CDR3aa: CASRPGTGGIYEQYF
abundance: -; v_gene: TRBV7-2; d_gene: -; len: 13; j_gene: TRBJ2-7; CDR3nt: TGTGCCAGCAGCTTAGCGGGCGGCTACGAGCAGTACTTC; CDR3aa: CASSLAGGYEQYF
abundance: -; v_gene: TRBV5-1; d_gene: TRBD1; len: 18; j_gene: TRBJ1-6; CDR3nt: TGCGCCAGCAGCCGTGCTATGCCAGGGGGGGATTATAATTCACCCCTCCACTTT; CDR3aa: CASSRAMPGGDYNSPLHF
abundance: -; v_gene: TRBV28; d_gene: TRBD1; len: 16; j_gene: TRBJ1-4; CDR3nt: TGTGCCAGCAGTGCCCCCGGGACAGGGTGGGATGAAAAACTGTTTTTT; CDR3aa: CASSAPGTGWDEKLFF
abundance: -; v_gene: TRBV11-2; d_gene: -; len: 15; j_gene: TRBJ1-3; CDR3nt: TGTGCCAGCAGCTTAGACGGGTTCTCTGGAAACACCATATATTTT; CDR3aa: CASSLDGFSGNTIYF
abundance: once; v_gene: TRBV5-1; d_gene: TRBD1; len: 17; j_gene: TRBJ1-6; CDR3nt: TGCGCCAGCAGCCAGACGTCAGGGGGCGCTGGAAATTCACCCCTCCACTTT; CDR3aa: CASSQTSGGAGNSPLHF
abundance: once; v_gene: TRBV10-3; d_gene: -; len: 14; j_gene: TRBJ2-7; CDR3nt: TGTGCCATCAGTGAGTTTGGGCCCCAAACGGAGCAGTACTTC; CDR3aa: CAISEFGPQTEQYF
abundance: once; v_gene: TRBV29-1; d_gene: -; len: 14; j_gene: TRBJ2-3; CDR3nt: TGCAGCGTTGTGGGGGGTCCTGGCACAGATACGCAGTATTTT; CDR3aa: CSVVGGPGTDTQYF
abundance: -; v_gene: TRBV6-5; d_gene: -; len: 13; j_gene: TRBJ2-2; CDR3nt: TGTGCCAGCGGAGTCCGGGGCACCGGGGAGCTGTTTTTT; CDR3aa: CASGVRGTGELFF
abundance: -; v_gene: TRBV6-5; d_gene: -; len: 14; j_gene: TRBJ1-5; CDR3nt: TGTGCCAGCAGTTACTCGCGGAACGCTCAGCCCCAGCATTTT; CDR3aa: CASSYSRNAQPQHF
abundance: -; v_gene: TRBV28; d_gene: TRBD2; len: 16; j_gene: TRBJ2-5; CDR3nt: TGTGCCAGCAGCCCGATACCGGGACTAGCTTGGGAGACCCAGTACTTC; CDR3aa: CASSPIPGLAWETQYF
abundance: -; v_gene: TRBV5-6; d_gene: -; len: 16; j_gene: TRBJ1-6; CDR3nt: TGTGCCAGCAGCCTCAGTACCGGGAGTTTTAATTCACCCCTCCACTTT; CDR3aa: CASSLSTGSFNSPLHF
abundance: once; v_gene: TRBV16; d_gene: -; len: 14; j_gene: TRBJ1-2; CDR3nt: TGTGCCAGCAGCCAGGCCCGCGCACTAAATGGCTACACCTTC; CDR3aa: CASSQARALNGYTF
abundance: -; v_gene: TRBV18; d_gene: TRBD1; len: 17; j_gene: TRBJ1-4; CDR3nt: TGTGCCAGCTCACCCTCTTCCGGGGGACAGGGGGGTGAAAAACTGTTTTTT; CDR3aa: CASSPSSGGQGGEKLFF
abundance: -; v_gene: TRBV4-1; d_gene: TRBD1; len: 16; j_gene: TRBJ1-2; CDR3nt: TGCGCCAGCAGCCAAGATATGCGCGACAGGGGTGGAGGCTACACCTTC; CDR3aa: CASSQDMRDRGGGYTF
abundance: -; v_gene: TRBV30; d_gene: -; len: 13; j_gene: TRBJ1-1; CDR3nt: TGTGCCTGGAGTTGGGCCGGAAACACTGAAGCTTTCTTT; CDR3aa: CAWSWAGNTEAFF